This TCR beta chain was sequenced in a study of radiation and T cells in renal cell carcinoma. General study points: From baseline, blood top tumor clonotypes peaked at 2 weeks post-radiation.

The sample holds one count of this clone. What it recognizes is unknown. Germline CDR1 reads SGHTA; CDR2 reads FQGNSA. CDR3 length equals 14 residues. V was shortened by 1 base and J by 3 bases, with 8 bases between the two germline ends. Profiled with immunoSEQ multiplex PCR; TCRdb holds only in-frame clones, not every one. Of 150,000 or so clones listed, 88% are singletons. Time point in this sample: baseline pretreatment blood. Regarding treatment: 15 Gy SBRT to primary tumor, nephrectomy 4 weeks later. This TCR was recovered from a woman in her seventies with renal cell carcinoma. The sample was blood, taken from a patient whose treatment included radiotherapy and nephrectomy. This chain uses TRBV7-2 with TRBJ2-3, with D maybe TRBD2 (5 bases). CDR3 nucleotide sequence: TGTGCCAGCAGCTTAGGCCCGGGAACAGATACGCAGTATTTT. This codes for CASSLGPGTDTQYF.